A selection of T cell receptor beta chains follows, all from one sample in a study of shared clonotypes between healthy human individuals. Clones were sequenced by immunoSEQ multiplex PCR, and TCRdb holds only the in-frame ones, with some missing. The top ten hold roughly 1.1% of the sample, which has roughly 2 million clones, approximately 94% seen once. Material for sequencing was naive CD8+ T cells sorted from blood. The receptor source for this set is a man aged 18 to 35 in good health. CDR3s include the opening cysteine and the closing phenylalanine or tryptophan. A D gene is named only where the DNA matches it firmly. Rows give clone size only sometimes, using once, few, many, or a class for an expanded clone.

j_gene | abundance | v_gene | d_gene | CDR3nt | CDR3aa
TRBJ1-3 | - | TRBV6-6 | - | TGTGCCAGCAGTTCAAACACCATATATTTT | CASSSNTIYF
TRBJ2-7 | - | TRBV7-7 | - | TGTGCTAGCAGCTTAGCGGAGGGCTACGAGCAGTACTTC | CASSLAEGYEQYF
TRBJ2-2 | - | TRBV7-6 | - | TGTGCCAGCAGCATGATGCCCGGGGAGCTGTTTTTT | CASSMMPGELFF
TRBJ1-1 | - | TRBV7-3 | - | TGTGCCAGCAGCTTGGGTCGGGGTTCCGAAGCTTTCTTT | CASSLGRGSEAFF
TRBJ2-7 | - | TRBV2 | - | TGTGCCAGCAGTTGGGACGGAGCCTACGAGCAGTACTTC | CASSWDGAYEQYF
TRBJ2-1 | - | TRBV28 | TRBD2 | TGTGCCAGCAGGACCAGACTAGCGGGAGTGAGCTCCTACAATGAGCAGTTCTTC | CASRTRLAGVSSYNEQFF
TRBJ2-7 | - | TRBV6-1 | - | TGTGCCAGCAGTCCGGTCGGCCTAAACTACGAGCAGTACTTC | CASSPVGLNYEQYF
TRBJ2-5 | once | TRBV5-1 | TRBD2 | TGCGCCAGCAGCCACACTAGCGGCCAAGAGACCCAGTACTTC | CASSHTSGQETQYF
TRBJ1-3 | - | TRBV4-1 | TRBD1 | TGCGCCAGCAGCCTGGAAAGGACAGGGGGAGTAGGAAACACCATATATTTT | CASSLERTGGVGNTIYF
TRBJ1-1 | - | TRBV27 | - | TGTGCCAGCAGTTCTGGGACGGTCACTGAAGCTTTCTTT | CASSSGTVTEAFF
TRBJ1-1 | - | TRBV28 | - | TGTGCCAGCGGACCGGGACGGTCATTTCTGAACACTGAAGCTTTCTTT | CASGPGRSFLNTEAFF
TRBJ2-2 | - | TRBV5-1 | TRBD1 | TGCGCCAGCAGCTTAAGAGGGGGCCCTGACACCGGGGAGCTGTTTTTT | CASSLRGGPDTGELFF
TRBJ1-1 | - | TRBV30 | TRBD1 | TGTGCCTGGACAAACGACAGGGTGGACACTGAAGCTTTCTTT | CAWTNDRVDTEAFF
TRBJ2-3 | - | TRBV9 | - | TGTGCCAGCAGCGTAGGTATTAGCGGAACAGATACGCAGTATTTT | CASSVGISGTDTQYF
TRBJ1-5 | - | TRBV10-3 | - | TGTGCCATCAGTGATACCGGGCCAAGTGATCAGCCCCAGCATTTT | CAISDTGPSDQPQHF
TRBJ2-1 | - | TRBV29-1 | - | TGCAGCGTTCGTCAGCACAATGAGCAGTTCTTC | CSVRQHNEQFF
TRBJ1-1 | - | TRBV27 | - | TGTGCCAGCAGTTTAAGTCTGGGTGGAAACACTGAAGCTTTCTTT | CASSLSLGGNTEAFF
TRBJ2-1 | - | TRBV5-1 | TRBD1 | TGCGCCAGCAGCTTCCGGGACAGGGGGGTAAACAATGAGCAGTTCTTC | CASSFRDRGVNNEQFF
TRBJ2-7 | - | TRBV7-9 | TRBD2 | TGTGCCAGCAACCACCTGGAGCGGGGGGGCTCCGAGCAGTACTTC | CASNHLERGGSEQYF
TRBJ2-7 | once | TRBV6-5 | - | TGTGCCAGCAGTTATGGGGGGACCTACGAGCAGTACTTC | CASSYGGTYEQYF
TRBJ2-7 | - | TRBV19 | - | TGTGCCAGTAGTATAGGACTAGGTCTCGAGCAGTACTTC | CASSIGLGLEQYF
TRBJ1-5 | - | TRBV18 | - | TGTGCCAGCTCACCTGCTTGGACATCGAATAGCAATCAGCCCCAGCATTTT | CASSPAWTSNSNQPQHF
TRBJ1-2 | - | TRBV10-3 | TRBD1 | TGTGCCATCAGTGGGGGACAGACTAACTATGGCTACACCTTC | CAISGGQTNYGYTF
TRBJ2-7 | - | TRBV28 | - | TGTGCCAGCAGTTTACTAAAGCGGGACAGTACCTACGAGCAGTACTTC | CASSLLKRDSTYEQYF
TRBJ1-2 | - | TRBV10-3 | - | TGTGCCATCAGTAATAGAGGGAATAGCGACTATGGCTACACCTTC | CAISNRGNSDYGYTF
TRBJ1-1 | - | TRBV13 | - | TGTGCCAGCAGCTTGACTCGTAACACTGAAGCTTTCTTT | CASSLTRNTEAFF
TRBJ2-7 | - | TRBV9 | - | TGTGCCAGCAGCGAGGGCTCATTCAGGGATTCCTACGAGCAGTACTTC | CASSEGSFRDSYEQYF
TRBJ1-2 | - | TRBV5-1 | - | TGCGCCAGCAGCTTGGATCGGGGATCCTATGGCTACACCTTC | CASSLDRGSYGYTF
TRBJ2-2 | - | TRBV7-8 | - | TGTGCCAGCAGCTTACTCGGACTCCTGATGACCGGGGAGCTGTTTTTT | CASSLLGLLMTGELFF
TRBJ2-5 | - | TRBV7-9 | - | TGTGCCAGCAGCCCAGAGGCGAAAGAGACCCAGTACTTC | CASSPEAKETQYF
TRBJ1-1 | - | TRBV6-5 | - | TGTGCCAGCAGTTACTCGAGACAGACGGTTGAAGCTTTCTTT | CASSYSRQTVEAFF
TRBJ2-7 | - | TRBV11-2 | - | TGTGCCAGCAGCTCCCCGGGTCTCTACGAGCAGTACTTC | CASSSPGLYEQYF
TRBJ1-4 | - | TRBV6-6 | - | TGTGCCAGCACTTTCAGTCGAGGACTGTTTTTT | CASTFSRGLFF
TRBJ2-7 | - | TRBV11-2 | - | TGTGCCAGCAGCTCGTGGACGGACAAGGTCTCCTACGAGCAGTACTTC | CASSSWTDKVSYEQYF
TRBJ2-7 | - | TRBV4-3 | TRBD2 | TGCGCCAGCAGCCAAGATAGGGTAGCGGGACCCTATACAGAGCAGTACTTC | CASSQDRVAGPYTEQYF
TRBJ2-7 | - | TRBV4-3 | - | TGCGCCAGCAGCCAAGATCGGACGGGAACCTACGAGCAGTACTTC | CASSQDRTGTYEQYF
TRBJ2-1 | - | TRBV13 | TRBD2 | TGTGCCAGCAGCACCACTAGCGGGGGGGACAATGAGCAGTTCTTC | CASSTTSGGDNEQFF